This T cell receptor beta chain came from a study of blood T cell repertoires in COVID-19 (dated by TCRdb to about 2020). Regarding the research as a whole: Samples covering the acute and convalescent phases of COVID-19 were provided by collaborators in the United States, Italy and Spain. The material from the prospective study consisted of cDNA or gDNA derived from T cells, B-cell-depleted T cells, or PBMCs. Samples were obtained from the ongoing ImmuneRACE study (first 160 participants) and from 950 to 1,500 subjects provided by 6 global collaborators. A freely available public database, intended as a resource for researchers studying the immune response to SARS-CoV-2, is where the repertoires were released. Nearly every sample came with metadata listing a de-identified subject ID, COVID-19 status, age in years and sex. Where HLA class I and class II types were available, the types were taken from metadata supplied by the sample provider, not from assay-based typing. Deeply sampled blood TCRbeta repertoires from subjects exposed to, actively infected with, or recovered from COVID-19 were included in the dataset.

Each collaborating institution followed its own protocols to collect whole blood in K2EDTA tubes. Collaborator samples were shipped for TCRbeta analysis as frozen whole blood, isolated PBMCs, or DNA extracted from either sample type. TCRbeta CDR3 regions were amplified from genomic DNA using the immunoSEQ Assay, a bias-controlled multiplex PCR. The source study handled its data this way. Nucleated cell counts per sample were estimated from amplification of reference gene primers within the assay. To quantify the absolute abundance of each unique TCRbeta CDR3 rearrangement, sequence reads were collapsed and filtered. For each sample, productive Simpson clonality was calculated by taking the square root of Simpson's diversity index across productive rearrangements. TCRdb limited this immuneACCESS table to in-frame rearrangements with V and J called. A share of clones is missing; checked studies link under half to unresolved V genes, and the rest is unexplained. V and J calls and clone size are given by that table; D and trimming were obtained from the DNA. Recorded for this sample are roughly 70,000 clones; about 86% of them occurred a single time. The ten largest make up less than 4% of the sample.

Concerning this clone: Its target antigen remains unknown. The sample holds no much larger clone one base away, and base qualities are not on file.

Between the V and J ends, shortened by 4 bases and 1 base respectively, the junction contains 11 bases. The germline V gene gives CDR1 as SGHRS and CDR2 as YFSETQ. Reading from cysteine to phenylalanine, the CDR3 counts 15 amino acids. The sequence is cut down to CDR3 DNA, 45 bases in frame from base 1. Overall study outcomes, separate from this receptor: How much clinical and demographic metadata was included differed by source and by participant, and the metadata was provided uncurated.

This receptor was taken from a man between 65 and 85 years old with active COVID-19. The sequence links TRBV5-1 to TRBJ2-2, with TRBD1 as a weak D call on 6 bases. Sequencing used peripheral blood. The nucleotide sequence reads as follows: TGCGCCAGCAGCCCCGGGACACAGAACACCGGGGAGCTGTTTTTT. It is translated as CASSPGTQNTGELFF.